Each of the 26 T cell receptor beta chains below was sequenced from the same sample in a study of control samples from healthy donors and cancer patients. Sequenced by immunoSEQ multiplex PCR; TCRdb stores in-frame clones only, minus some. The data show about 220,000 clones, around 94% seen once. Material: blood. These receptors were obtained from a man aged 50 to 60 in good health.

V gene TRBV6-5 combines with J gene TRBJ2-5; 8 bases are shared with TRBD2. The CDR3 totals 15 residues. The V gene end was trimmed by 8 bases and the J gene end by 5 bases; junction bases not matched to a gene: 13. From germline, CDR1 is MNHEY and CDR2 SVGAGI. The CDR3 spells CASAYLGLVGETQYF. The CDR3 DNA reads TGTGCCAGCGCCTACTTGGGACTAGTGGGTGAGACCCAGTACTTC.

This CDR3 reads CASSYWRGDSEAFF. CDR3 DNA sequence: TGTGCCAGCAGTTACTGGCGGGGGGATAGTGAAGCTTTCTTT. The chain carries TRBV6-5 and TRBJ1-1, with a possible D match to TRBD1 (5 bases). Germline V CDR1 and CDR2: MNHEY, SVGAGI. V gave up 1 base and J gave up 7 bases, with 13 bases separating them. CDR3 length: 14 amino acids.

CDR3 in DNA: TGTGCCAGCAGTTTCTTCGGCTCCCGGGACTCACCCCTCCACTTT. Residues: CASSFFGSRDSPLHF. The chain is built from TRBV28 and TRBJ1-6, with D perhaps matching TRBD1 (5 bases). The CDR3 loop spans 15 amino acids. CDR1 and CDR2 from the germline V gene are MDHEN and SYDVKM. Trimming took off 3 bases at V and 10 bases at J, with 16 bases between the two ends. The full variable domain, with the rest looked up from reference TRBV28 and TRBJ1-6, is DVKVTQSSRYLVKRTGEKVFLECVQDMDHENMFWYRQDPGLGLRLIYFSYDVKMKEKGDIPEGYSVSREKKERFSLILESASTNQTSMYLCASSFFGSRDSPLHFGNGTRLTVT.

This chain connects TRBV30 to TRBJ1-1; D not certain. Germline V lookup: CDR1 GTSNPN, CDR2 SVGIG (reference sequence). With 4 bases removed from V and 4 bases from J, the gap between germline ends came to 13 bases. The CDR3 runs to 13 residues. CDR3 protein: CAWKGVLGTEAFF. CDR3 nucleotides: TGTGCCTGGAAGGGAGTGTTGGGCACTGAAGCTTTCTTT.

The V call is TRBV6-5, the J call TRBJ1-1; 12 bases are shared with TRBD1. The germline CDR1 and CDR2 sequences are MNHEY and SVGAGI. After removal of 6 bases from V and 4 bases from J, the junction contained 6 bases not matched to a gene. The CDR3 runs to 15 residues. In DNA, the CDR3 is TGTGCCAGCAGGGGACAGGGGGCGCGGAGCACTGAAGCTTTCTTT. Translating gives CASRGQGARSTEAFF.

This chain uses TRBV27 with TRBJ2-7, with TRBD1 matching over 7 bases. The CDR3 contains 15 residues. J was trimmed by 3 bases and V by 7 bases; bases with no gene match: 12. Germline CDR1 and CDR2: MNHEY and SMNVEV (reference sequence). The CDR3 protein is CASTGLTGNHYEQYF. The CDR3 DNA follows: TGTGCCAGCACTGGCCTGACAGGGAATCACTACGAGCAGTACTTC.

The CDR3 sequence is CASSIRANQPQHF. CDR3 coding DNA: TGTGCCAGTAGTATAAGGGCGAATCAGCCCCAGCATTTT. This chain connects TRBV19 to TRBJ1-5; D is unresolved. CDR3 length equals 13 residues. Trimming stripped 2 bases from V and 4 bases from J, with 6 bases between. CDR1 is LNHDA and CDR2 is SQIVND in the germline V gene (reference sequence).

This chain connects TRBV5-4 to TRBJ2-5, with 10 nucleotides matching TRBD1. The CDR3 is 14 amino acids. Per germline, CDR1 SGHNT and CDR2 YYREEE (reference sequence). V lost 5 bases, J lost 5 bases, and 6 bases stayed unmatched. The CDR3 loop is CASSIGTGVETQYF. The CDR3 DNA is TGTGCCAGCAGTATTGGGACAGGGGTCGAGACCCAGTACTTC.

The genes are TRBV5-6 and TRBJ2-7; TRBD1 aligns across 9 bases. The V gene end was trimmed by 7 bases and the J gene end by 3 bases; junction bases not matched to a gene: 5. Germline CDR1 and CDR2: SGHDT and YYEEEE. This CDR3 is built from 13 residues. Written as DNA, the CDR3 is TGTGCCAGCTCGGACAGGGGAGGCTACGAGCAGTACTTC. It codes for CASSDRGGYEQYF.

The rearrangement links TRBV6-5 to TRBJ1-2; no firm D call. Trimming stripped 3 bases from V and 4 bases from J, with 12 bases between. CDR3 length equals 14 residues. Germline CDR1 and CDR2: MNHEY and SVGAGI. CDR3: CASSYVPDPYGYTF. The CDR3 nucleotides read TGTGCCAGCAGTTATGTTCCGGATCCCTATGGCTACACCTTC.

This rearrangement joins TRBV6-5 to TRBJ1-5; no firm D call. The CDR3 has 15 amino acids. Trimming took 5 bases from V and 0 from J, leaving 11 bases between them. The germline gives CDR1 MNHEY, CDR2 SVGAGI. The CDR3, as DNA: TGTGCCAGCAGTACCCGACGGGGTAGCAATCAGCCCCAGCATTTT. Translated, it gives CASSTRRGSNQPQHF.

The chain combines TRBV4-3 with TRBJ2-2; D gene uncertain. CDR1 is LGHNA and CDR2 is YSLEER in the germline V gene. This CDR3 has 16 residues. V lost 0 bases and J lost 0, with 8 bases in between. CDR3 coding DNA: TGCGCCAGCAGCCAAGACACTTTCTCGAACACCGGGGAGCTGTTTTTT. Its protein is CASSQDTFSNTGELFF.

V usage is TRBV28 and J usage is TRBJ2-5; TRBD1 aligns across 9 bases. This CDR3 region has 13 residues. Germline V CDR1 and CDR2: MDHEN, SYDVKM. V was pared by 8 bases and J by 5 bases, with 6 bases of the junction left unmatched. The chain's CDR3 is CASCKGTGETQYF. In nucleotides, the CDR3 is TGTGCCAGCTGCAAAGGGACAGGGGAGACCCAGTACTTC.

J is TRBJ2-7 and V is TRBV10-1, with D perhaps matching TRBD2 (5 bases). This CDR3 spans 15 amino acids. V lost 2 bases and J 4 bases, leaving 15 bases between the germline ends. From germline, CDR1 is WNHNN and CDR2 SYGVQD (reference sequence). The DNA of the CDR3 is TGCGCCAGCAGTGAGCAGAGGGCTAGTATGTACGAGCAGTACTTC. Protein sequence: CASSEQRASMYEQYF.

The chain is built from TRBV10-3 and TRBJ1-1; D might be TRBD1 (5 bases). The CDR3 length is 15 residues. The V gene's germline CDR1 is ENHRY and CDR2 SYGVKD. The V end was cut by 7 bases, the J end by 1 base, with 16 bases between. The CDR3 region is CAITPVAGRNTEAFF. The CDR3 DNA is TGTGCCATCACCCCAGTGGCAGGGAGGAACACTGAAGCTTTCTTT.

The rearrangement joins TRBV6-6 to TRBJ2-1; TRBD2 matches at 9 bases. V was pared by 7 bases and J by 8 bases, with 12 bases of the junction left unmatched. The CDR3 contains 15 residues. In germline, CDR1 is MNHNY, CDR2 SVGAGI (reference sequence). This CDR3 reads CASNSGGGALDEQFF. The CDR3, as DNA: TGTGCCAGCAACTCCGGCGGGGGGGCCTTGGATGAGCAGTTCTTC.

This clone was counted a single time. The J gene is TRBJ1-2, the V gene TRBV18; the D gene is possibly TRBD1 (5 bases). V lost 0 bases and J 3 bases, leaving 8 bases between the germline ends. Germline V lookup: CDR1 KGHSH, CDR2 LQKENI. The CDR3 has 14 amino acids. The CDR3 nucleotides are TGTGCCAGCTCACCACCGGTGGGGGACTATGGCTACACCTTC. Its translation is CASSPPVGDYGYTF.

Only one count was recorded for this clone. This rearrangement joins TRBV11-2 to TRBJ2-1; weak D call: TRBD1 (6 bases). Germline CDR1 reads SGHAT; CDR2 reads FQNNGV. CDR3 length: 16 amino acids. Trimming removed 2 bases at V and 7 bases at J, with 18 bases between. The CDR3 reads CASSLPTYRVGNEQFF. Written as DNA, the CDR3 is TGTGCCAGCAGCTTACCGACTTACAGGGTTGGGAATGAGCAGTTCTTC.

The CDR3 is CASSRGLAGNEQFF. The DNA for the CDR3 is TGTGCCAGCAGTCGGGGACTAGCGGGCAATGAGCAGTTCTTC. The chain uses TRBV3-1 (or the pseudogene TRBV3-2) and TRBJ2-1, with 12 bases identical to TRBD2. V shed 6 bases, J shed 6 bases, and the junction held 3 bases outside the gene matches. The CDR3 consists of 14 residues. Germline assignment: CDR1 LGHDT and CDR2 YNNKEL (reference sequence).

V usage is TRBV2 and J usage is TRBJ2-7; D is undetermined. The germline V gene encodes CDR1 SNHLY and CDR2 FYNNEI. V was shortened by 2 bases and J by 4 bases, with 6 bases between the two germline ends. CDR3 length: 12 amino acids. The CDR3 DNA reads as TGTGCCAGCAGTGAACCGAAATACGAGCAGTACTTC. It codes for CASSEPKYEQYF.

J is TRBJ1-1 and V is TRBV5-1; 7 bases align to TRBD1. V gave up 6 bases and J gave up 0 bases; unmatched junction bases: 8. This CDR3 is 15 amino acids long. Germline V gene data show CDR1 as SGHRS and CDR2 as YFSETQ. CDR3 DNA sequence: TGCGCCAGCACCCAAACGACAGGGTTGAACACTGAAGCTTTCTTT. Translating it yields CASTQTTGLNTEAFF. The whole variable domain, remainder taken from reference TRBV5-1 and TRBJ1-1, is KAGVTQTPRYLIKTRGQQVTLSCSPISGHRSVSWYQQTPGQGLQFLFEYFSETQRNKGNFPGRFSGRQFSNSRSEMNVSTLELGDSALYLCASTQTTGLNTEAFFGQGTRLTVV.

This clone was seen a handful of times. The CDR3 here is CAGDPYGYTF. For the CDR3, the DNA is TGCGCCGGGGATCCCTATGGCTACACCTTC. The V and J genes are TRBV5-1 and TRBJ1-2; D remains unclear. The CDR3 is 10 amino acids. CDR1 is SGHRS and CDR2 is YFSETQ in the germline V gene. V dropped 10 bases and J dropped 4 bases, with 8 bases sitting between them.

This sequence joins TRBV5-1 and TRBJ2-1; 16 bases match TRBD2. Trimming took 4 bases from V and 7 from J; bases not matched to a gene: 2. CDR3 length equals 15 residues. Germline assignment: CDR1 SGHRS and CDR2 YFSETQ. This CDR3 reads CASSQGLAGGNEQFF. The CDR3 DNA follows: TGCGCCAGCAGCCAGGGACTAGCGGGGGGGAATGAGCAGTTCTTC.

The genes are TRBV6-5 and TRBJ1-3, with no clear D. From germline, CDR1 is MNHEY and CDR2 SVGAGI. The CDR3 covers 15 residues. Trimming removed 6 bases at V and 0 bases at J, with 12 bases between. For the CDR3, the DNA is TGTGCCAGCAGACCCATTCTTTCCTCTGGAAACACCATATATTTT. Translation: CASRPILSSGNTIYF.

The CDR3: CASSRREEELFF. In DNA, the CDR3 is TGTGCCAGCAGCCGTCGGGAGGAGGAGCTGTTTTTT. The chain has TRBV7-2 and TRBJ2-2; 7 bases line up with TRBD2. The germline CDR1 and CDR2 sequences are SGHTA and FQGNSA. CDR3 length equals 12 residues. Germline trimming cut 5 bases from V and 10 bases from J; bases unmatched to any gene: 4.

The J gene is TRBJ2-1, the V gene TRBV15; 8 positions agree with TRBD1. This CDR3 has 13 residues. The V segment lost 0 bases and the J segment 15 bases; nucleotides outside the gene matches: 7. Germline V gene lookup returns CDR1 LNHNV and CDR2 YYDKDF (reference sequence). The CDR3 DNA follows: TGTGCCACCAGCAGAGAAAGGCGGGACAGGAGGTTCTTC. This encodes CATSRERRDRRFF.